A selection of T cell receptor beta chains follows, all from one sample in a study of shared clonotypes between healthy human individuals. Clones were sequenced by immunoSEQ multiplex PCR, and TCRdb holds only the in-frame ones, with some missing. The data hold some 800,000 clones, with around 92% observed a single time. Sequencing was performed on naive CD8+ T cells sorted from blood. The receptors here all came from a man aged 25-40 years in good health. The CDR3 runs from the conserved cysteine through the conserved F or W. D genes are given only for firm matches. Expanded clones are given a class, and other clones once, few, many or no size at all.

>TRBJ1-4|.|.|TRBV14
TGTGCCAGCAGCCAAGCGGGACTGGCTAATGAAAAACTGTTTTTT
CASSQAGLANEKLFF
>TRBJ1-2|TRBD1|.|TRBV27
TGTGCCAGCAGTGGGAGATTAGACAGGGCGAACTATGGCTACACCTTC
CASSGRLDRANYGYTF
>TRBJ2-1|.|.|TRBV7-8
TGTGCCAGCAGCTTATGGGCGGGTCGAGGTAACAATGAGCAGTTCTTC
CASSLWAGRGNNEQFF
>TRBJ2-1|.|.|TRBV7-6
TGTGCCAGCAGCTTAGCCGGGAGTACTTACAATGAGCAGTTCTTC
CASSLAGSTYNEQFF
>TRBJ1-5|.|.|TRBV7-2
TGTGCCAGCAGCCCGATTGACGGGGGCAATCAGCCCCAGCATTTT
CASSPIDGGNQPQHF
>TRBJ2-2|TRBD1|.|TRBV9
TGTGCCAGCAGGGCCGGGACAGCAGACACCGGGGAGCTGTTTTTT
CASRAGTADTGELFF
>TRBJ2-1|.|.|TRBV7-2
TGTGCCAGCAGCTTCAAGATAAAGGACCGAGAATGGGAGCAGTTCTTC
CASSFKIKDREWEQFF
>TRBJ2-2|.|.|TRBV28
TGTGCCAGCAGTTTATATGGTGAACGGGGTGGCGGGGAGCTGTTTTTT
CASSLYGERGGGELFF
>TRBJ1-5|.|.|TRBV4-3
TGCGCCAGCAGCCAAGTTCTGGGGTGGAATCAGCCCCAGCATTTT
CASSQVLGWNQPQHF
>TRBJ1-5|.|.|TRBV27
TGTGCCAGCAGTTCTTACGGGCCGGCCGATCAGCCCCAGCATTTT
CASSSYGPADQPQHF
>TRBJ2-1|TRBD1|.|TRBV4-3
TGCGCCAGCAGCCAAGATGGACAGGGGAAGAATGAGCAGTTCTTC
CASSQDGQGKNEQFF
>TRBJ2-5|TRBD2|.|TRBV14
TGTGCCAGCAGCCAAGGGCTAGCGGAAGAGACCCAGTACTTC
CASSQGLAEETQYF
>TRBJ2-7|TRBD1|.|TRBV6-6
TGTGCCAGCAGCCAAGGACAGGGGCTATACTACGAGCAGTACTTC
CASSQGQGLYYEQYF
>TRBJ2-5|TRBD1|few|TRBV6-8
TGTGCCAGCAGCCCTCCGACAGGGGCACAAGAGACCCAGTACTTC
CASSPPTGAQETQYF
>TRBJ2-2|.|.|TRBV7-9
TGTGCCAGCAGCCCAGAGAGACAGATGATGGCCGGGGAGCTGTTTTTT
CASSPERQMMAGELFF
>TRBJ2-1|TRBD2|.|TRBV19
TGTGCCAGTAGTATCGGGACTAGCGGGAGAAATGAGCAGTTCTTC
CASSIGTSGRNEQFF
>TRBJ2-7|.|.|TRBV6-6
TGTGCCAGCAAGACAACGGGGGGCTCCAACTCCTACGAGCAGTACTTC
CASKTTGGSNSYEQYF
>TRBJ2-1|.|.|TRBV9
TGTGCCAGCAGCGCGGCAGGGGATAATGAGCAGTTCTTC
CASSAAGDNEQFF
>TRBJ2-3|.|.|TRBV25-1
TGTGCCAGCAGTGTACTGCAGGGATCTTTGACGCAGTATTTT
CASSVLQGSLTQYF
>TRBJ2-7|.|.|TRBV9
TGTGCCAGCAGCGTAGGGGGCCAGTGGGGAAGCGTGGGCGAGCAGTACTTC
CASSVGGQWGSVGEQYF
>TRBJ2-3|.|.|TRBV7-9
TGTGCCAGCAGCCAGTCACCGGGAGATACGCAGTATTTT
CASSQSPGDTQYF
>TRBJ2-1|TRBD2|.|TRBV4-3
TGCGCCAGCAGCCAAGAATTCTTACTAGCGGGAGGGCCGGTGGAGAATGAGCAGTTCTTC
CASSQEFLLAGGPVENEQFF
>TRBJ2-7|.|.|TRBV7-9
TGTGCCAGCAGCCCCCGGGGCAGCTACGAGCAGTACTTC
CASSPRGSYEQYF
>TRBJ1-2|.|.|TRBV7-6
TGTGCCAGCAGCTTAGCAGGGCGGGATGGCTACACCTTC
CASSLAGRDGYTF
>TRBJ2-5|TRBD2|.|TRBV7-9
TGTGCCAGCACCCGTCTAGCGGTCGGAGAGACCCAGTACTTC
CASTRLAVGETQYF
>TRBJ2-2|.|.|TRBV28
TGTGCCAGCAGTTTATCCGTAGCGGATGTCGACACCGGGGAGCTGTTTTTT
CASSLSVADVDTGELFF
>TRBJ2-2|TRBD2|.|TRBV11-3
TGTGCCAGCAGTTCCCGGGAGGGCCTTAACGGGGAGCTGTTTTTT
CASSSREGLNGELFF
>TRBJ1-3|.|.|TRBV19
TGTGCCAGTAGTATAGTCGGATCTGGAAACACCATATATTTT
CASSIVGSGNTIYF
>TRBJ2-5|.|.|TRBV7-6
TGTGCCAGCAGCTTAAGTGGCGGCAGCGAGACCCAGTACTTC
CASSLSGGSETQYF
>TRBJ2-6|.|.|TRBV9
TGTGCCAGCAGCGGTACTTCCTCAGGGGTCGGGGCCAACGTCCTGACTTTC
CASSGTSSGVGANVLTF
>TRBJ2-7|TRBD1|.|TRBV5-4
TGTGCCAGCAGCATTCCCGGGACAGGGGGTAGCTACGAGCAGTACTTC
CASSIPGTGGSYEQYF
>TRBJ1-1|.|.|TRBV19
TGTGCCAGTAGTATACCGAACACTGAAGCTTTCTTT
CASSIPNTEAFF
>TRBJ2-7|.|.|TRBV4-3
TGCGCCAGCAGCCAAGGGTCTAGTGCTTCATACGAGCAGTACTTC
CASSQGSSASYEQYF
>TRBJ2-3|TRBD2|.|TRBV6-4
TGTGCCAGCAGCGCTCTGGGGGGGGACACAGATACGCAGTATTTT
CASSALGGDTDTQYF
>TRBJ2-7|TRBD2|.|TRBV27
TGTGCCAGCAGTTTTGTCGGAGCGGGAGGCTACGAGCAGTACTTC
CASSFVGAGGYEQYF
>TRBJ2-1|TRBD2|.|TRBV27
TGTGCCAGCAGACCGGGAGGGCCGCAAAAAATTAAGGATGAGCAGTTCTTC
CASRPGGPQKIKDEQFF
>TRBJ2-1|.|.|TRBV29-1
TGCAGCGTTGAAGGTTGGCGGCAGGGGGGCTCCTACAATGAGCAGTTCTTC
CSVEGWRQGGSYNEQFF
>TRBJ2-5|TRBD2|.|TRBV4-1
TGCGCCAGCAGCCATCGGACTAGCGGAGCGTACCAAGAGACCCAGTACTTC
CASSHRTSGAYQETQYF
>TRBJ1-5|.|.|TRBV27
TGTGCCAGCAGTCTCCAGGGTCGCAATCAGCCCCAGCATTTT
CASSLQGRNQPQHF
>TRBJ1-4|.|.|TRBV27
TGTGCCAGCGGACCGGGGGGTCCTAATGAAAAACTGTTTTTT
CASGPGGPNEKLFF
>TRBJ2-2|.|.|TRBV6-1
TGTGCCAGCAGGAAAGGGGGTATCGGGGAGCTGTTTTTT
CASRKGGIGELFF
>TRBJ2-1|.|.|TRBV6-5
TGTGCCAGCAGTTCGGGGGTCTACAATGAGCAGTTCTTC
CASSSGVYNEQFF
>TRBJ1-1|.|.|TRBV9
TGTGCCAGCAGCGGTGATTCGCCACTAGCTTTCTTT
CASSGDSPLAFF
>TRBJ2-5|TRBD1|.|TRBV9
TGTGCCAGCAGCCTCGGGGACAGGGAAGAGACCCAGTACTTC
CASSLGDREETQYF
>TRBJ1-3|TRBD1|.|TRBV4-1
TGCGCCAGCAGCCAAGGATTAGGGACAGGGTCCACTGGAAACACCATATATTTT
CASSQGLGTGSTGNTIYF
>TRBJ2-7|.|.|TRBV2
TGTGCCAGCAGTGCGTTTAGACAGTCCTACGAGCAGTACTTC
CASSAFRQSYEQYF
>TRBJ2-2|.|.|TRBV30
TGTGCCTGGAGGCCGGACTACAACACCGGGGAGCTGTTTTTT
CAWRPDYNTGELFF
>TRBJ2-1|.|once|TRBV19
TGTGCCAGTAGTATTCGTCGGCACCTTTACCACAATGAGCAGTTCTTC
CASSIRRHLYHNEQFF
>TRBJ2-3|.|.|TRBV13
TGTGCCAGCAGCTTAGTGTCAGATACGCAGTATTTT
CASSLVSDTQYF
>TRBJ2-7|TRBD2|.|TRBV28
TGTGCCAGCCGGTCCTCTAGCGGGAGGCCCTCCTACGAGCAGTACTTC
CASRSSSGRPSYEQYF
>TRBJ1-2|.|.|TRBV7-9
TGTGCCAGCAGCTTCGGGAACTATGAAAGCACCTTC
CASSFGNYESTF